This T cell receptor beta chain was sequenced for a study of blood T cell repertoires in COVID-19 (dated by TCRdb to 2019 to 2021). At the level of the whole study: The collaborator samples originated in the United States, Italy and Spain and spanned the acute and convalescent phases of COVID-19. The prospective study material was composed of cDNA or gDNA derived from T cells, B-cell-depleted T cells, or PBMCs. Deeply sampled blood TCRbeta repertoires from subjects exposed to, actively infected with, or recovered from COVID-19 were included in the dataset. A freely available public database, intended as a resource for researchers studying the immune response to SARS-CoV-2, is where the repertoires were released. The samples were drawn from two sources: the first 160 participants of the ongoing ImmuneRACE study, and fewer than 1,500 subjects contributed by 6 global collaborators. Sample metadata almost always included a de-identified subject ID, COVID-19 status, age in years and sex. Where available, HLA class I and class II types were obtained from metadata supplied by the sample provider rather than from assay-based typing. Study-wide conclusions, independent of this receptor: The quantity of clinical and demographic metadata differed by source and by participant and was supplied without curation.

Of note for this clone: Its antigen is unknown. No base-level quality is on record; no much larger clone is a single base apart.

TCRbeta CDR3 regions were amplified from genomic DNA by means of the immunoSEQ Assay, a bias-controlled multiplex PCR. On the authors' methods: The number of nucleated cells in each sample was estimated by amplification of reference gene primers within the assay. To quantify the absolute abundance of each unique TCRbeta CDR3 rearrangement, sequence reads were collapsed and filtered. Productive Simpson clonality was computed per sample as the square root of Simpson's diversity index over productive rearrangements. Held by TCRdb, this immuneACCESS table contains in-frame sequences only and omits some clones. Under half of the omission traces to an unresolved V gene where checked; the cause of the rest is unknown. The DNA was the basis for D and trimming; V, J and clone size are from that table. The sample contains roughly 410,000 clones, more than 70% of them found a single time. Together, the top ten hold 2% to 2.5% of the sample.

In Seattle, one collaborating source enrolled patients while the infection was active and tracked those patients longitudinally over the course of disease. Collaborating institutions collected whole blood in K2EDTA tubes following their own protocols. Collaborator samples were shipped for TCRbeta analysis as frozen whole blood, isolated PBMCs, or DNA extracted from either sample type. The V and J ends are trimmed by 4 bases and 2 bases, leaving 17 bases between them. The CDR1 and CDR2 encoded by the germline V gene are SGHRS and YFSETQ. The CDR3 sequence holds 16 residues, the cysteine and phenylalanine included. Only the CDR3 DNA stays, 48 bases, in frame from base 1.

The sequence derives from a woman aged 60-75 years with COVID-19, enrolled during active disease. The sequence links TRBV5-1 to TRBJ2-3, with TRBD2 perhaps the D gene, on 5 matching bases. Sample: peripheral blood. The CDR3 amino acid sequence is: CASSPRDPPLTDTQYF. The DNA is as follows: TGCGCCAGCAGCCCCCGGGATCCTCCCCTCACAGATACGCAGTATTTT.